This TCR beta chain was captured by sequencing in a study of T cell responses to AZD1222 COVID-19 vaccine. CDR3 size: 15 residues. Germline CDR1 MNHNS, CDR2 SASEGT. Trimming shortened V by 2 bases and J by 1 base, and 11 bases separated the two germline ends. Sequenced by immunoSEQ multiplex PCR; TCRdb stores in-frame clones only, minus some. The sample includes tens of thousands of clones, less than 90% of them seen just once. Sequences were derived from peripheral blood, sampled on day 0 of AZD1222 vaccination. This TCR was recovered from an adult in good health. The rearrangement uses TRBV6-1 and TRBJ1-2; tentatively, D is TRBD1 (5 bases). CDR3 nucleotide sequence: TGTGCCAGCAGTGAAAGTGGGGGGATTAACTATGGCTACACCTTC. It translates to CASSESGGINYGYTF.